These 20 T cell receptor beta chains came from one sample sequenced in a study of metastatic and nonmetastatic thyroid tumors. TCRdb ran MiXCR on the PCR reads. In the table there are around 50,000 clones, roughly 29% of which are singletons. Thyroid surgery was preceded by no treatment in any patient. The sequenced sample consisted of blood. The source is a female donor with papillary thyroid cancer or a benign thyroid nodule (not recorded which). Some clones in this sample may be carry-over from other donors' samples.

V and J are TRBV7-2 and TRBJ2-5; D is ambiguous. The germline V gene encodes CDR1 SGHTA and CDR2 FQGNSA. The CDR3 is 14 amino acids. V was cut by 5 bases and J by 0 bases, with 10 bases left in between. The CDR3 DNA sequence: TGTGCCAGCAGCCCGAACCCGTACCAAGAGACCCAGTACTTC. This codes for CASSPNPYQETQYF.

Regarding this clone: At one of its ends the junction is not consistent with the germline gene, which may arise from a read error. The CDR3 coding sequence is TGTGCCAGCAGCCAAGAAATCGGTGCGGGGAACTATTGCTACACCTTC. Its translation is CASSQEIGAGNYCYTF. The V call is TRBV3-1, the J call TRBJ1-2, with D hard to call. The germline V gene has CDR1 LGHDT and CDR2 YNNKEL (reference sequence). The CDR3 spans 16 residues.

This clone was seen at least ten times. In the same sample, other DNA sequences code for this CDR3. This CDR3 is CASSDFFSENTEAFF. The CDR3 DNA follows: TGTGCCAGCAGTGATTTCTTTTCGGAGAACACTGAAGCTTTCTTT. The rearrangement links TRBV2 to TRBJ1-1; D is unresolved. V gave up 3 bases and J gave up 1 base, with 12 bases separating them. The CDR3 has 15 amino acids. The germline V gene encodes CDR1 SNHLY and CDR2 FYNNEI. The whole variable domain, filled in from reference TRBV2 and TRBJ1-1, reads EPEVTQTPSHQVTQMGQEVILRCVPISNHLYFYWYRQILGQKVEFLVSFYNNEISEKSEIFDDQFSVERPDGSNFTLKIRSTKLEDSAMYFCASSDFFSENTEAFFGQGTRLTVV.

V and J are TRBV6-1 and TRBJ2-7; unclear D gene. Germline CDR1 is MNHNS and CDR2 is SASEGT. V was pared by 8 bases and J by 6 bases, with 17 bases between. The CDR3 spans 13 residues. The CDR3 sequence is CASGRCCLGEQYF. DNA of the CDR3: TGTGCCAGCGGCCGGTGTTGCCTCGGCGAGCAGTACTTC.

The chain has TRBV5-1 and TRBJ2-7; 8 bases are a match to TRBD2. With 4 bases clipped from V and 6 bases from J, the junction kept 15 bases outside the gene matches. Germline V CDR1 and CDR2: SGHRS, YFSETQ. The CDR3 is 16 amino acids. The DNA of the CDR3 is TGCGCCAGCAGCCCAAAGGGTGTAGCGGGATTCAGCGAGCAGTACTTC. Translation gives CASSPKGVAGFSEQYF.

The CDR3 region is CASSLVSGGSRGTDTQYF. The CDR3 coding sequence is TGTGCCAGCAGCTTAGTATCGGGCGGGAGTAGGGGCACAGATACGCAGTATTTT. This chain connects TRBV11-2 to TRBJ2-3; 7 nucleotides align to TRBD2. The V gene's germline CDR1 is SGHAT and CDR2 FQNNGV. V gave up 1 base and J gave up 1 base; unmatched junction bases: 11. This CDR3 has 18 amino acids.

Judged by abundance, this clone is medium-sized. The rearrangement links TRBV2 to TRBJ1-1; 7 bases match TRBD1. Germline values: CDR1 SNHLY, CDR2 FYNNEI. The CDR3 extends over 12 amino acids. With 6 bases clipped from V and 11 bases from J, the junction kept 9 bases outside the gene matches. The CDR3 is CASREQGPVAFF. Written as DNA, the CDR3 is TGTGCCAGCAGGGAACAGGGGCCCGTGGCTTTCTTT. Variable domain in full (rest from reference TRBV2 and TRBJ1-1): EPEVTQTPSHQVTQMGQEVILRCVPISNHLYFYWYRQILGQKVEFLVSFYNNEISEKSEIFDDQFSVERPDGSNFTLKIRSTKLEDSAMYFCASREQGPVAFFGQGTRLTVV.

This chain connects TRBV2 to TRBJ1-5, with no clear D. With 4 bases removed from V and 0 bases from J, the gap between germline ends came to 7 bases. The CDR3 has 14 amino acids. Per the germline V gene, CDR1 is SNHLY and CDR2 is FYNNEI. CDR3 in DNA: TGTGCCAGCAGTGGCCACTATAGCAATCAGCCCCAGCATTTT. Amino acids: CASSGHYSNQPQHF.

The rearrangement uses TRBV18 and TRBJ1-1; D might be TRBD1 (5 bases). In germline, CDR1 is KGHSH, CDR2 LQKENI. Trimming removed 1 base from V and 7 bases from J, with 10 bases in between. The CDR3 loop spans 13 amino acids. CDR3 DNA: TGTGCCAGCTCACCACAGGGGCGCGGTGAAGCTTTCTTT. This encodes CASSPQGRGEAFF.

This clone showed up just a few times. The chain links TRBV20-1 to TRBJ1-1; D is ambiguous. Germline CDR1 reads DFQATT; CDR2 reads SNEGSKA (reference sequence). Trimming took 0 bases from V and 5 from J, leaving 10 bases between them. The CDR3 spans 13 residues. Here the CDR3 reads CSARDSGETEAFF. The CDR3 bases are TGCAGTGCTAGAGATAGTGGGGAGACTGAAGCTTTCTTT.

This clone was counted only a few times. V gene TRBV6-2 or TRBV6-3 combines with J gene TRBJ2-6; perhaps TRBD1 as D (5 bases). The germline gives CDR1 MNHEY, CDR2 SVGEGT. The CDR3 contains 17 residues. V was shortened by 0 bases and J by 4 bases, with 13 bases between the two germline ends. The CDR3 reads CASSYSIRGFGANVLTF. As DNA, the CDR3 is TGTGCCAGCAGTTACTCGATAAGGGGATTCGGGGCCAACGTCCTGACTTTC.

Sample share makes this clone medium-sized (0.01 to 0.1%). The chain carries TRBV6-1 and TRBJ2-5; D is possibly TRBD2 (5 bases). Between the trimmed V and J ends, which lost 1 base and 1 base, there was a span of 13 bases. The CDR3 has 16 amino acids. Germline V gives CDR1 MNHNS, CDR2 SASEGT. The CDR3 loop reads CASSEVTRHSQETQYF. For the CDR3, the DNA is TGTGCCAGCAGTGAAGTCACTAGACATTCCCAAGAGACCCAGTACTTC.

V usage is TRBV7-8 and J usage is TRBJ2-6, with D unclear. V lost 1 base and J lost 0, with 10 bases in between. The CDR3 totals 17 residues. Germline V gene data show CDR1 as SGHVS and CDR2 as FQNEAQ. The CDR3 DNA reads as TGTGCCAGCAGCTTAGGGGCAGGAATCTCTGGGGCCAACGTCCTGACTTTC. Residues: CASSLGAGISGANVLTF.

This clone was detected only a few times. V usage is TRBV6-1 and J usage is TRBJ2-3; D is ambiguous. The germline V and J ends were trimmed by 6 bases and 6 bases, with 10 bases remaining between them. Germline V gives CDR1 MNHNS, CDR2 SASEGT. The CDR3 contains 12 residues. The CDR3 here is CASSPLGDTQYF. CDR3 in DNA: TGTGCCAGCAGCCCCTTAGGGGATACGCAGTATTTT.

This rearrangement joins TRBV11-2 to TRBJ1-2; weak D call: TRBD1 (6 bases). This CDR3 has 16 amino acids. Germline CDR1 and CDR2: SGHAT and FQNNGV. V lost 3 bases and J lost 5, with 19 bases in between. CDR3 bases: TGTGCCAGCAGCTTCATCCCGGAGGACAGCCTTTATGGCTACACCTTC. Encoded protein: CASSFIPEDSLYGYTF.

The V call is TRBV28, the J call TRBJ2-3; 9 nucleotides match TRBD2. V shed 3 bases and J 3 bases; nucleotides not matched to a gene: 10. This CDR3 is built from 17 residues. In germline, CDR1 is MDHEN, CDR2 SYDVKM. DNA of the CDR3: TGTGCCAGCAGTTTTGATCGCCGTACTAGCGGGACAGATACGCAGTATTTT. Amino acid sequence: CASSFDRRTSGTDTQYF.

The rearrangement links TRBV19 to TRBJ2-2, with no clear D. There are 12 residues in the CDR3. Germline CDR1 reads LNHDA; CDR2 reads SQIVND (reference sequence). The V end lost 9 bases, the J end lost 8 bases, and 13 bases lay between the germline ends. CDR3 nucleotide sequence: TGTGCCAGCGCAGTAGAGGCGGGGGAGCTGTTTTTT. It specifies CASAVEAGELFF.

The rearrangement uses TRBV11-3 and TRBJ2-2, with TRBD2 matching over 9 bases. Germline CDR1 reads SGHNT; CDR2 reads YENEEA. Unmatched junction bases numbered 2, after V lost 4 bases and J lost 2 bases. The CDR3 consists of 15 residues. In DNA, the CDR3 is TGTGCCAGCAGCTCTGGGACTAGCAACACCGGGGAGCTGTTTTTT. It codes for CASSSGTSNTGELFF. The variable domain in full, with the rest retrieved from reference TRBV11-3 and TRBJ2-2, is EAGVVQSPRYKIIEKKQPVAFWCNPISGHNTLYWYLQNLGQGPELLIRYENEEAVDDSQLPKDRFSAERLKGVDSTLKIQPAELGDSAVYLCASSSGTSNTGELFFGEGSRLTVL.

This chain joins TRBV6-1 and TRBJ2-5; 9 bases map to TRBD1. The CDR3 loop spans 14 amino acids. J was trimmed by 2 bases and V by 4 bases; bases with no gene match: 2. From germline, CDR1 is MNHNS and CDR2 SASEGT. The CDR3 region has the DNA TGTGCCAGCAGTGGGGGACAGGGTCAAGAGACCCAGTACTTC. Translation: CASSGGQGQETQYF.

This clone was recorded a few times. The chain has TRBV28 and TRBJ1-2, with 9 bases identical to TRBD1. This CDR3 contains 14 residues. The germline CDR1 and CDR2 sequences are MDHEN and SYDVKM. The V gene end was trimmed by 6 bases and the J gene end by 4 bases; junction bases not matched to a gene: 6. The CDR3 DNA sequence: TGTGCCAGCAGCACCACAGGGGGCATCTATGGCTACACCTTC. Translation gives CASSTTGGIYGYTF.